What follows are 12 T cell receptor beta chains derived from one specimen sequenced in a study of glioma-infiltrating T cells after dendritic cell vaccination. This sample's time point: after dendritic cell vaccination, including at tumor progression/relapse. Profiled with immunoSEQ multiplex PCR; TCRdb holds only in-frame clones, not every one. This repertoire shows 20,000 to 30,000 clones, about 90% found once; its top ten account for about 2.9%. Material: blood, obtained after dendritic cell vaccination. The receptors shown here come from a human donor with glioblastoma.

This sequence joins TRBV5-4 and TRBJ2-7; 9 nucleotides align to TRBD2. Germline values: CDR1 SGHNT, CDR2 YYREEE (reference sequence). Trimming at V came to 4 bases and at J to 2 bases, leaving 4 bases not matched to a gene. The CDR3 length is 14 residues. The CDR3 sequence is CASSPGLATYEQYF. The CDR3 region has the DNA TGTGCCAGCAGCCCGGGACTAGCTACCTACGAGCAGTACTTC. Together with reference TRBV5-4 and TRBJ2-7, the CDR3 gives the full variable domain: ETGVTQSPTHLIKTRGQQVTLRCSSQSGHNTVSWYQQALGQGPQFIFQYYREEENGRGNFPPRFSGLQFPNYSSELNVNALELDDSALYLCASSPGLATYEQYFGPGTRLTVT.

This clone was seen just once. The chain is built from TRBV4-1 and TRBJ1-5; D is undetermined. CDR3 length: 13 residues. Germline CDR1 MGHRA, CDR2 YSYEKL. The V and J ends lost 4 bases and 2 bases respectively, with 6 bases between them. CDR3 nucleotides: TGCGCCAGCAGCCCGCGGGGCAATCAGCCCCAGCATTTT. Translation gives CASSPRGNQPQHF.

The J gene is TRBJ1-2, the V gene TRBV7-2, with D perhaps matching TRBD1 (5 bases). This CDR3 contains 13 residues. Germline assignment: CDR1 SGHTA and CDR2 FQGNSA. V was cut by 4 bases and J by 6 bases, with 12 bases left in between. CDR3 loop: CASSSGVTDGYTF. The CDR3 DNA follows: TGTGCCAGCAGCTCGGGGGTGACGGATGGCTACACCTTC.

The J gene is TRBJ2-5, the V gene TRBV7-9; D is undetermined. This CDR3 comprises 13 residues. With 5 bases removed from V and 1 base from J, the gap between germline ends came to 8 bases. Germline V CDR1 and CDR2: SEHNR, FQNEAQ (reference sequence). The CDR3 here is CASSPNPQETQYF. In DNA, the CDR3 is TGTGCCAGCAGCCCCAATCCCCAAGAGACCCAGTACTTC.

The V and J genes are TRBV4-2 and TRBJ1-3; perhaps TRBD1 as D (5 bases). The CDR3 has 15 residues. In germline, CDR1 is LGHNA, CDR2 YNFKEQ. Trimming pared 4 bases from V and 8 bases from J, leaving 18 bases between. The CDR3 loop is CASSPLSGGGDTIYF. DNA of the CDR3: TGTGCCAGCAGCCCCCTAAGTGGCGGGGGGGACACCATATATTTT.

This chain connects TRBV18 to TRBJ1-2; tentatively, D is TRBD1 (5 bases). V was pared by 0 bases and J by 5 bases, with 7 bases between. Germline V gene data show CDR1 as KGHSH and CDR2 as LQKENI. The CDR3 consists of 13 residues. In DNA form, the CDR3 reads TGTGCCAGCTCACCACCGGGGACTTATGGCTACACCTTC. The encoded protein is CASSPPGTYGYTF.

This chain joins TRBV7-6 and TRBJ2-5; D may be TRBD2 (6 bases). The CDR3 contains 16 residues. V was trimmed by 2 bases and J by 5 bases, leaving 18 bases between them. Germline CDR1 SGHVS, CDR2 FNYEAQ. CDR3 nucleotides: TGTGCCAGCAGCTTAAGGGGCGGGACGATGGGGGAGACCCAGTACTTC. Its protein product is CASSLRGGTMGETQYF.

The J gene is TRBJ2-2, the V gene TRBV5-1, with 7 bases fitting TRBD1. The length of the CDR3 is 15 residues. The ends lost 1 base at V and 6 bases at J; junction bases unmatched: 6. The germline V gene encodes CDR1 SGHRS and CDR2 YFSETQ. The CDR3 is CASSLRGRGPGELFF. The DNA for the CDR3 is TGCGCCAGCAGCTTGCGTGGAAGGGGGCCCGGGGAGCTGTTTTTT.

The V call is TRBV14, the J call TRBJ1-6, with D perhaps matching TRBD1 (5 bases). The CDR3 extends over 13 amino acids. CDR1 is SGHDN and CDR2 is FVKESK in the germline V gene. Trimming took off 10 bases at V and 10 bases at J, with 17 bases between the two ends. The CDR3 sequence: CATRGTSGSPLHF. The CDR3 nucleotides read TGTGCCACCCGCGGGACTTCTGGCTCACCCCTCCACTTT.

The chain uses TRBV5-1 and TRBJ1-4, with TRBD1 identical over 9 bases. Germline CDR1 reads SGHRS; CDR2 reads YFSETQ. The CDR3 covers 15 residues. V gave up 2 bases and J gave up 8 bases; unmatched junction bases: 7. CDR3 in DNA: TGCGCCAGCAGCTTAACAACAGGGGGCGGGGAAAAACTGTTTTTT. This codes for CASSLTTGGGEKLFF.

V and J are TRBV5-3 and TRBJ1-1; 7 bases fit TRBD1. TRBV5-3 is an ORF for which the function is uncertain. The CDR3 is 14 amino acids. V shed 4 bases and J 3 bases; nucleotides not matched to a gene: 6. CDR3 DNA: TGTGCCAGAAGCCCAGGGGGTCTATACACTGAAGCTTTCTTT. Its protein is CARSPGGLYTEAFF.

The chain is built from TRBV11-2 and TRBJ2-5, with D unclear. With the DNA end fitting TRBJ2-7 better, the J assignment may be wrong. The germline V gene has CDR1 SGHAT and CDR2 FQNNGV. The CDR3 totals 14 residues. The CDR3 loop is CASSSHGQTYEQYF. The DNA for the CDR3 is TGTGCCAGCAGCTCGCATGGGCAGACCTACGAGCAGTACTTC.